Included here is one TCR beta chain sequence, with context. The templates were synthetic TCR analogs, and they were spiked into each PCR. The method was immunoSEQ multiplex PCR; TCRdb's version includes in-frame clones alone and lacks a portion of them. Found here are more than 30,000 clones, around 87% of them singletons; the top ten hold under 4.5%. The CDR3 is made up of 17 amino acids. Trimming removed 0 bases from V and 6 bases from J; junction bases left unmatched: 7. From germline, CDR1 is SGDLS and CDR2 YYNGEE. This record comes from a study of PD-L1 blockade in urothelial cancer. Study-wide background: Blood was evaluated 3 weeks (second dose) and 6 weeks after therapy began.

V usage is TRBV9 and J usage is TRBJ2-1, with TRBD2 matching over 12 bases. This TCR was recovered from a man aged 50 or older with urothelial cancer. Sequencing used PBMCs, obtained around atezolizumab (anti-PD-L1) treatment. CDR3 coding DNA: TGTGCCAGCAGCGTAGCCCCAACTAGCGGGAGGACCAATGAGCAGTTCTTC. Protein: CASSVAPTSGRTNEQFF.